Below are 22 T cell receptor beta chains sequenced from a single sample in a study of T cells in Graves' hyperthyroidism and ophthalmopathy. Template material for amplifying TCR beta CDR3 regions consisted of RNA transcripts. Initially, a first-round RT-PCR of the TCR CDR3 employed the HTBI primer set. TCRdb used MiXCR to reprocess the multiplex PCR reads, holding one entry per CDR3 protein. The sample has hundreds of thousands of distinct CDR3 sequences, over 35% seen once. What was sequenced was blood. The receptors come from a woman between 40 and 50 years old with Graves' hyperthyroidism.

This sequence joins TRBV12-3 or TRBV12-4 and TRBJ2-6; no clear D. Trimming took 6 bases from V and 5 from J, leaving 20 bases between them. The CDR3 loop spans 17 amino acids. CDR3 region: CASSPVRRVTRANVLTF. CDR3 DNA: TGTGCCAGCAGCCCCGTTCGAAGGGTAACTCGGGCCAACGTCCTGACTTTC.

This chain connects TRBV29-1 to TRBJ1-1, with 7 bases lining up with TRBD1. This CDR3 is built from 12 residues. Per the germline V gene, CDR1 is SQVTM and CDR2 is ANQGSEA. The ends lost 7 bases at V and 0 bases at J; junction bases unmatched: 2. The DNA of the CDR3 is TGCAGCGCGACAGGGCTGAACACTGAAGCTTTCTTT. Translating gives CSATGLNTEAFF.

This clonotype was seen repeatedly, ten times or more. The chain couples TRBV24-1 to TRBJ2-5; 9 positions agree with TRBD1. Germline loops: CDR1 KGHDR, CDR2 SFDVKD. V shed 3 bases and J 4 bases; nucleotides not matched to a gene: 2. CDR3 length: 14 residues. The CDR3 reads CATSDPTGGETQYF. The CDR3 coding sequence is TGTGCCACCAGTGATCCGACAGGGGGAGAGACCCAGTACTTC.

Details on this clonotype: This sequence may be a read error, since a much larger clone differs from it by one base. The chain employs TRBV15 and TRBJ2-5, with a tentative D call TRBD2 (5 bases). This CDR3 comprises 14 residues. Trimming cost V 0 bases and J 9 bases, with 14 bases left between them. CDR1 and CDR2 (germline): LNHNV, YYDKDF (reference sequence). The CDR3 protein is CATSRDRGMEAQYF. For the CDR3, the DNA is TGTGCCACCAGCAGAGACCGGGGAATGGAGGCCCAGTACTTC.

The sample holds a few counts of this clonotype. The J gene is TRBJ2-5, the V gene TRBV9; 7 positions agree with TRBD2. From germline, CDR1 is SGDLS and CDR2 YYNGEE. V lost 1 base, J lost 1 base, and 7 bases stayed unmatched. The CDR3 sequence is 16 residues long. As DNA, the CDR3 is TGTGCCAGCAGCGTAAGGGAGGGCCGGCTCCAAGAGACCCAGTACTTC. This translates into CASSVREGRLQETQYF.

This clonotype was detected ten times or more. The chain recombines TRBV7-6 with TRBJ1-6, with a weak D call TRBD1 (5 bases). The CDR3 spans 15 residues. Germline loops: CDR1 SGHVS, CDR2 FNYEAQ. The V end lost 10 bases, the J end lost 8 bases, and 21 bases lay between the germline ends. The CDR3 sequence: CATSSGPRGDSPLHF. DNA of the CDR3: TGTGCCACTTCCTCCGGGCCCCGGGGCGATTCACCCCTCCACTTT.

Comment on this clonotype: A junction boundary mismatches the germline segment, possibly from a read error. The V call is TRBV28, the J call TRBJ1-2, with a weak D call TRBD1 (6 bases). The germline V gene has CDR1 MDHEN and CDR2 SYDVKM. This CDR3 region has 13 residues. CDR3 in DNA: TGTGCCAGCAGTAGGAGAGGACAGCGAGATATCTTATTC. It is translated as CASSRRGQRDILF.

This clonotype was recorded at least ten times. The chain employs TRBV29-1 and TRBJ1-1; no clear D. CDR3 length: 14 amino acids. V dropped 6 bases and J dropped 0 bases, with 14 bases sitting between them. CDR1 and CDR2 from the germline V gene are SQVTM and ANQGSEA. CDR3 DNA sequence: TGCAGCGTGGTCCGTCTATCCCTGAACACTGAAGCTTTCTTT. Its protein is CSVVRLSLNTEAFF.

V is TRBV10-3 and J is TRBJ2-7, with 8 bases fitting TRBD1. CDR3 length: 14 amino acids. Germline-derived CDR1 and CDR2 are ENHRY and SYGVKD. The V and J ends lost 10 bases and 3 bases, in that order; junction bases with no gene match: 11. For the CDR3, the DNA is TGTGCCAGCAGACCGGGACAGGATCACTACGAGCAGTACTTC. Encoded protein: CASRPGQDHYEQYF.

The DNA for the CDR3 is TGTGCCTGGAGTAGGGAGGGGGATCAGCCCCAGCATTTT. Translating gives CAWSREGDQPQHF. V and J are TRBV30 and TRBJ1-5, with a tentative D call TRBD1 (6 bases). V was trimmed by 2 bases and J by 5 bases, leaving 10 bases between them. The CDR3 consists of 13 residues. Germline CDR1 reads GTSNPN; CDR2 reads SVGIG (reference sequence).

This clonotype was counted a few times. The V and J genes are TRBV7-2 and TRBJ2-5; D is possibly TRBD1 (6 bases). This CDR3 has 15 residues. CDR1 is SGHTA and CDR2 is FQGNSA in the germline V gene. V was shortened by 5 bases and J by 1 base, with 14 bases between the two germline ends. The CDR3 loop is CASSLPGASQETQYF. The CDR3 DNA reads TGTGCCAGCAGCCTTCCAGGGGCCTCCCAAGAGACCCAGTACTTC.

This chain connects TRBV7-3 to TRBJ2-3, with no clear D. CDR3 length: 13 amino acids. Germline V CDR1 and CDR2: SGHTA, FQGTGA. V was shortened by 4 bases and J by 6 bases, with 11 bases between the two germline ends. CDR3 region: CASSSVVLDTQYF. The CDR3, as DNA: TGTGCCAGCAGCTCCGTGGTGTTGGATACGCAGTATTTT.

There are many counts of this clonotype. The CDR3 DNA reads as TGTGCCAGCAGTGGTCGGACAGTCTATGGCTACACCTTC. It codes for CASSGRTVYGYTF. This chain connects TRBV25-1 to TRBJ1-2, with D possibly matching TRBD1 (6 bases). The CDR3 runs to 13 residues. The germline gives CDR1 MGHDK, CDR2 SYGVNS. Trimming took 4 bases from V and 4 from J, leaving 10 bases between them.

This clonotype was observed a handful of times. The chain links TRBV20-1 to TRBJ1-1; D call uncertain. The CDR3 has 15 residues. V lost 2 bases and J lost 1, with 14 bases in between. CDR1 is DFQATT, CDR2 SNEGSKA, per germline (reference sequence). For the CDR3, the DNA is TGCAGTGCTAGAAGGTCACAGACTTCGAACACTGAAGCTTTCTTT. It encodes CSARRSQTSNTEAFF.

About this clonotype: A single base separates this from a much larger clone, so it may be a read error. The genes are TRBV10-3 and TRBJ1-5; possible D gene TRBD1, 5 bases. Trimming stripped 3 bases from V and 2 bases from J, with 20 bases between. The CDR3 spans 18 residues. Germline V lookup: CDR1 ENHRY, CDR2 SYGVKD. This CDR3 reads CAISDPGTVDVGNQPQHF. The CDR3 nucleotides read TGTGCCATCAGTGACCCCGGGACGGTGGATGTCGGCAATCAGCCCCAGCATTTT.

Points on this clonotype: This may arise from a read error, as a much more abundant clone is one base away. Because the CDR3 is missing its conserved closing phenylalanine or tryptophan, this is likely a read error. The chain combines TRBV13 with TRBJ2-7; TRBD1 matches 8 bases. V dropped 4 bases and J dropped 4; count of bases not matched to a gene: 9. This CDR3 spans 15 amino acids. Germline assignment: CDR1 PRHDT and CDR2 FYEKMQ (reference sequence). Here the CDR3 DNA reads TGTGCCAGCAGCTCCGGACAGGGAGAAGGGTACGAGCAGTACCTC. Translating gives CASSSGQGEGYEQYL.

This clonotype was observed many times. This chain links TRBV7-2 with TRBJ2-7, with TRBD1 matching over 8 bases. The CDR3 runs 15 residues. CDR1 SGHTA and CDR2 FQGNSA come from the germline V gene. The ends lost 6 bases at V and 1 base at J; junction bases unmatched: 8. CDR3 residues: CASRLGQGLSYEQYF. Written as DNA, the CDR3 is TGTGCCAGCAGGCTCGGACAGGGCCTGTCCTACGAGCAGTACTTC.

This clonotype was counted a few times. J is TRBJ1-2 and V is TRBV4-1; possible D gene TRBD1, 5 bases. Trimming removed 0 bases from V and 6 bases from J, with 14 bases in between. This CDR3 is built from 15 residues. The germline gives CDR1 MGHRA, CDR2 YSYEKL. CDR3 residues: CASSQELVREDGYTF. As DNA, the CDR3 is TGCGCCAGCAGCCAAGAACTCGTCAGGGAGGATGGCTACACCTTC.

Points on this clonotype: One junction end disagrees with the germline gene, perhaps due to a read error. V gene TRBV7-2 combines with J gene TRBJ2-7, with D hard to call. The CDR3 covers 15 residues. Germline V gene lookup returns CDR1 SGHTA and CDR2 FQGNSA. In nucleotides, the CDR3 is TGCGCCAGCAGCCAAGAGCTCGGAAGGGCCTACGAGCAGTACTTC. Protein product: CASSQELGRAYEQYF.

The chain carries TRBV20-1 and TRBJ2-7; 11 bases line up with TRBD2. CDR1 and CDR2 (germline): DFQATT, SNEGSKA (reference sequence). The length of the CDR3 is 16 residues. V lost 6 bases to trimming and J lost 7 bases; unmatched junction nucleotides: 17. The CDR3 is CSAYSGRASYYREQYF. The DNA of the CDR3 is TGCAGTGCATATAGCGGGAGGGCCTCGTACTATCGAGAGCAGTACTTC.

This rearrangement joins TRBV20-1 to TRBJ2-5; 9 positions agree with TRBD2. V shed 5 bases and J 3 bases; nucleotides not matched to a gene: 7. The CDR3 spans 14 residues. The germline CDR1 and CDR2 sequences are DFQATT and SNEGSKA (reference sequence). The CDR3 DNA is TGCAGTGCTGGGTCTCTAGCGGGGAAAGAGACCCAGTACTTC. It is translated as CSAGSLAGKETQYF.

In the case of this clonotype: At one end the junction does not follow the germline gene, possibly because of a read error. The V call is TRBV10-3, the J call TRBJ1-1, with 8 nucleotides matching TRBD1. The CDR3 length is 19 residues. Germline V gene data show CDR1 as ENHRY and CDR2 as SYGVKD. Written as DNA, the CDR3 is TGTGCCAGCAGTTTTAGACCCCTCAAGGACAGGGCTTTGAACACTGAAGCTTTCTTT. Translating it yields CASSFRPLKDRALNTEAFF.